Presented here are 28 T cell receptor beta chains from one specimen sequenced in a study of cytomegalovirus exposure and HLA in healthy donors. Vbeta (60) and Jbeta (13) primers were used in the PCR. The method was immunoSEQ multiplex PCR; TCRdb's version includes in-frame clones alone and lacks a portion of them. The sample holds some 150,000 clones; 60% to 85% are singletons and the top ten take around 4.1%. Material for sequencing was PBMCs. The source is a woman aged 35 to 49 in good health and CMV-seronegative.

The chain uses TRBV5-1 and TRBJ1-5, with a tentative D call TRBD1 (6 bases). Germline V gene lookup returns CDR1 SGHRS and CDR2 YFSETQ. The V end lost 4 bases, the J end lost 1 base, and 15 bases lay between the germline ends. There are 16 residues in the CDR3. The CDR3 DNA sequence: TGCGCCAGCAGCCCGGACAGCCTGGGGAGCAATCAGCCCCAGCATTTT. This codes for CASSPDSLGSNQPQHF.

The rearrangement joins TRBV13 to TRBJ2-1; no clear D gene. This CDR3 is 15 amino acids long. Germline V gives CDR1 PRHDT, CDR2 FYEKMQ (reference sequence). Trimming left V 1 base short and J 8 bases short, with 15 bases between. CDR3 sequence reads: CASSLDVTQMDEQFF. In DNA form, the CDR3 reads TGTGCCAGCAGCTTAGACGTAACGCAGATGGATGAGCAGTTCTTC.

CDR3 nucleotide sequence: TGCAGCGTTCAGAGGTCTAACTATGGCTACACCTTC. It specifies CSVQRSNYGYTF. The V and J genes are TRBV29-1 and TRBJ1-2, with D unresolved. The germline gives CDR1 SQVTM, CDR2 ANQGSEA. Trimming removed 5 bases from V and 0 bases from J, with 7 bases in between. The CDR3 loop spans 12 amino acids.

A single count supports this clone. The chain couples TRBV28 to TRBJ1-1, with a tentative D call TRBD1 (5 bases). This CDR3 comprises 12 residues. Germline-derived CDR1 and CDR2 are MDHEN and SYDVKM. The V and J ends lost 4 bases and 7 bases respectively, with 10 bases between them. The CDR3, as DNA: TGTGCCAGCAGTTCTCGGGGGGATGAAGCTTTCTTT. It translates to CASSSRGDEAFF.

V is TRBV7-9 and J is TRBJ2-7; TRBD1 matches at 7 bases. Germline V gene data show CDR1 as SEHNR and CDR2 as FQNEAQ (reference sequence). This CDR3 region has 18 residues. V lost 4 bases to trimming and J lost 2 bases; unmatched junction nucleotides: 17. CDR3 region: CASSSRQGSPGQPYEQYF. In DNA, the CDR3 is TGTGCCAGCAGCTCAAGGCAGGGCTCCCCGGGACAGCCCTACGAGCAGTACTTC.

This clone was recorded only once. This chain links TRBV5-5 with TRBJ2-7; perhaps TRBD1 as D (5 bases). The germline V gene encodes CDR1 SGHKS and CDR2 YYEKEE (reference sequence). The CDR3 is made up of 14 amino acids. V dropped 4 bases and J dropped 7 bases, with 18 bases sitting between them. The CDR3 spells CASSRVDQGAEQYF. The DNA for the CDR3 is TGTGCCAGCAGCAGGGTAGACCAAGGGGCGGAGCAGTACTTC.

The rearrangement joins TRBV5-1 to TRBJ1-1; the match to TRBD1 covers 10 bases. The V gene end was trimmed by 3 bases and the J gene end by 6 bases; junction bases not matched to a gene: 8. Germline-derived CDR1 and CDR2 are SGHRS and YFSETQ. The CDR3 sequence is 15 residues long. The CDR3 sequence: CASSSGQGVGAEAFF. The CDR3 DNA reads TGCGCCAGCAGCTCCGGACAGGGGGTTGGAGCTGAAGCTTTCTTT.

The rearrangement joins TRBV4-1 to TRBJ1-1; D is uncertain. The germline V gene has CDR1 MGHRA and CDR2 YSYEKL. The CDR3 extends over 14 amino acids. V dropped 0 bases and J dropped 7 bases, with 12 bases sitting between them. Here the CDR3 reads CASSQDPRSLEAFF. The CDR3 DNA reads TGCGCCAGCAGCCAAGATCCGAGGTCTCTTGAAGCTTTCTTT.

V is TRBV19 and J is TRBJ1-5; D might be TRBD1 (5 bases). The CDR3 is 12 residues long. From germline, CDR1 is LNHDA and CDR2 SQIVND (reference sequence). V dropped 6 bases and J dropped 5 bases, with 8 bases sitting between them. The CDR3 here is CASSQGYQPQHF. CDR3 DNA: TGTGCCAGTAGCCAGGGTTATCAGCCCCAGCATTTT.

This rearrangement joins TRBV6-5 to TRBJ2-7; the match to TRBD2 covers 9 bases. The ends lost 6 bases at V and 1 base at J; junction bases unmatched: 7. Germline CDR1 MNHEY, CDR2 SVGAGI. The CDR3 is 15 amino acids. The DNA for the CDR3 is TGTGCCAGCAGATTTAGCGGGGGCCCTTCCTACGAGCAGTACTTC. Protein product: CASRFSGGPSYEQYF.

The chain has TRBV10-2 and TRBJ1-3, with 7 bases aligning to TRBD1. Germline-derived CDR1 and CDR2 are WSHSY and SAAADI. CDR3 size: 15 residues. The ends lost 5 bases at V and 2 bases at J; junction bases unmatched: 6. CDR3 region: CASSPTGETGNTIYF. The CDR3 DNA reads as TGCGCCAGCAGTCCCACAGGGGAAACTGGAAACACCATATATTTT.

V usage is TRBV6-5 and J usage is TRBJ1-1; 7 positions match TRBD1. Germline lookup yields CDR1 MNHEY and CDR2 SVGAGI. The CDR3 runs 14 residues. Trimming took 4 bases from V and 4 from J; bases not matched to a gene: 6. The CDR3, as DNA: TGTGCCAGCAGTTCTACAGGGGTTGGCACTGAAGCTTTCTTT. It encodes CASSSTGVGTEAFF.

The V call is TRBV6-1, the J call TRBJ1-5; 7 bases agree with TRBD1. J was trimmed by 5 bases and V by 7 bases; bases with no gene match: 8. Germline CDR1 reads MNHNS; CDR2 reads SASEGT. CDR3 length: 14 residues. CDR3 sequence (DNA): TGTGCCAGCATACCGGGACAGAACCATCAGCCCCAGCATTTT. It codes for CASIPGQNHQPQHF.

This clone was seen a handful of times. This chain links TRBV25-1 with TRBJ2-3; possible D gene TRBD1, 6 bases. Germline V gene lookup returns CDR1 MGHDK and CDR2 SYGVNS. The CDR3 is 14 residues long. V was trimmed by 2 bases and J by 4 bases, leaving 10 bases between them. The DNA for the CDR3 is TGTGCCAGCAGTGAACAGGGGATGCCAGATACGCAGTATTTT. As protein: CASSEQGMPDTQYF.

This rearrangement joins TRBV6-5 to TRBJ2-1, with D uncertain. The ends were cut back, 6 bases at V and 3 bases at J, with 15 bases in the middle. This CDR3 is built from 15 residues. The V gene's germline CDR1 is MNHEY and CDR2 SVGAGI. In nucleotides, the CDR3 is TGTGCCAGCAGCTCCCCCTTCGGCGGCTACAATGAGCAGTTCTTC. It yields the protein CASSSPFGGYNEQFF.

J is TRBJ1-2 and V is TRBV5-1; 9 bases agree with TRBD1. Trimming removed 4 bases from V and 2 bases from J; junction bases left unmatched: 6. The CDR3 has 15 residues. Per the germline V gene, CDR1 is SGHRS and CDR2 is YFSETQ. The CDR3 DNA reads TGCGCCAGCAGCCTCACCGGGACAGGGAACTATGGCTACACCTTC. Amino acid sequence: CASSLTGTGNYGYTF.

The V call is TRBV6-5, the J call TRBJ1-1, with 7 bases aligning to TRBD1. This CDR3 has 13 residues. V trimming: 6 bases; J trimming: 4 bases; junction bases outside the gene matches: 5. Germline V CDR1 and CDR2: MNHEY, SVGAGI. The CDR3 DNA reads TGTGCCAGCAGGTTACAGGGGATCACTGAAGCTTTCTTT. It is translated as CASRLQGITEAFF.

V usage is TRBV10-3 and J usage is TRBJ2-5; 11 positions agree with TRBD2. CDR3 length: 15 residues. Germline values: CDR1 ENHRY, CDR2 SYGVKD. V lost 10 bases, J lost 5 bases, and 12 bases stayed unmatched. CDR3 residues: CATLAGGPRRETQYF. CDR3 DNA sequence: TGTGCCACCTTAGCGGGAGGGCCGAGGCGGGAGACCCAGTACTTC.

Comments on this clone: This same CDR3 is encoded by further DNA sequences in the sample. The rearrangement joins TRBV5-1 to TRBJ1-1, with 8 bases that match TRBD1. Looked up from germline, CDR1 is SGHRS and CDR2 is YFSETQ. J gave up 6 bases and V 5 bases, and 12 bases lay outside the gene matches. This CDR3 contains 15 residues. CDR3 in DNA: TGCGCCAGCAGTTTGACAGGGGCCGGTTACGCTGAAGCTTTCTTT. Its protein product is CASSLTGAGYAEAFF.

In the case of this clone: One junction end does not reproduce the germline sequence, and a read error may be involved. The chain employs TRBV11-3 and TRBJ1-2; 7 bases fit TRBD1. The CDR3 runs 13 residues. The germline V gene has CDR1 SGHNT and CDR2 YENEEA. The CDR3 loop is CASSYSTGTAVNF. The DNA for the CDR3 is TGTGCCAGCAGCTACAGTACCGGGACAGCAGTAAACTTC.

The CDR3: CASSPQGGNTEAFF. CDR3 nucleotide sequence: TGCGCCAGCAGCCCCCAGGGGGGGAACACTGAAGCTTTCTTT. The chain links TRBV5-1 to TRBJ1-1; 7 nucleotides agree with TRBD1. Germline loops: CDR1 SGHRS, CDR2 YFSETQ. The CDR3 spans 14 residues. The V and J ends lost 4 bases and 1 base, in that order; junction bases with no gene match: 4.

The chain joins TRBV12-5 to TRBJ1-1; D call uncertain. The CDR3 length is 15 residues. CDR1 LGHNT and CDR2 FRNRAP come from the germline V gene. With 0 bases removed from V and 1 base from J, the gap between germline ends came to 9 bases. This chain's CDR3 is CASGLVFRENTEAFF. In DNA form, the CDR3 reads TGTGCTAGTGGTTTGGTATTTAGAGAGAACACTGAAGCTTTCTTT.

The gene calls are TRBV11-3 and TRBJ2-3; 9 bases line up with TRBD2. Trimming removed 5 bases from V and 5 bases from J; junction bases left unmatched: 5. This CDR3 is built from 14 residues. Germline loops: CDR1 SGHNT, CDR2 YENEEA. The CDR3 DNA is TGTGCCAGCAGCCCCACAGCGGGAGGAGATACGCAGTATTTT. Encoded protein: CASSPTAGGDTQYF.

This chain connects TRBV18 to TRBJ2-3, with 11 bases that match TRBD2. Germline CDR1 reads KGHSH; CDR2 reads LQKENI. After removal of 3 bases from V and 6 bases from J, the junction contained 8 bases not matched to a gene. The CDR3 has 16 amino acids. CDR3 protein: CASSPYSGGAADTQYF. The CDR3 DNA follows: TGTGCCAGCTCACCTTATAGCGGGGGGGCCGCGGATACGCAGTATTTT. Looking up the rest from reference TRBV18 and TRBJ2-3 gives the full variable domain: NAGVMQNPRHLVRRRGQEARLRCSPMKGHSHVYWYRQLPEEGLKFMVYLQKENIIDESGMPKERFSAEFPKEGPSILRIQQVVRGDSAAYFCASSPYSGGAADTQYFGPGTRLTVL.

CDR3 protein: CASSLGQGLYGYTF. The CDR3 bases are TGTGCCAGCAGTCTGGGACAGGGCCTGTATGGCTACACCTTC. V usage is TRBV28 and J usage is TRBJ1-2, with 9 positions matching TRBD1. Germline CDR1 is MDHEN and CDR2 is SYDVKM. J lost 5 bases, V lost 5 bases, and 6 bases had no gene match. The CDR3 length is 14 residues.

This sequence joins TRBV29-1 and TRBJ2-1; 10 nucleotides line up with TRBD2. CDR1 is SQVTM, CDR2 ANQGSEA, per germline. V trimming: 3 bases; J trimming: 9 bases; junction bases outside the gene matches: 8. The CDR3 contains 14 residues. As DNA, the CDR3 is TGCAGCGTTGAGTTTCTAGCGGGAGCGGGTGAGCAGTTCTTC. This gives the protein CSVEFLAGAGEQFF.

CDR3 protein: CASTRAPPGNYGYTF. The CDR3 nucleotides read TGTGCCAGCACCCGAGCCCCCCCAGGGAACTATGGCTACACCTTC. This rearrangement joins TRBV2 to TRBJ1-2; a weak D match, TRBD1 (5 bases). CDR3 length: 15 residues. CDR1 SNHLY and CDR2 FYNNEI come from the germline V gene. V lost 7 bases and J lost 2, with 17 bases in between.

This clone was recorded only once. The rearrangement uses TRBV19 and TRBJ2-3, with D possibly TRBD1 on 6 matching bases. There are 15 residues in the CDR3. V was shortened by 6 bases and J by 2 bases, with 15 bases between the two germline ends. CDR1 and CDR2 from the germline V gene are LNHDA and SQIVND (reference sequence). The CDR3 spells CASRIRGGVTDTQYF. The CDR3 DNA follows: TGTGCCAGTAGGATCAGGGGTGGTGTCACAGATACGCAGTATTTT.